Detailed here is one TCR beta chain. These data are taken from a study of blood T cell repertoires in COVID-19. Original handling: Nucleated cell counts were estimated from reference gene primer amplification. The protocol was immunoSEQ multiplex PCR, while the TCRdb copy is restricted to in-frame clones and leaves out a portion. The DNA gave D and trimming, while V, J and clone size come from that table. This sample yields about 280,000 clones, of which almost 85% are seen a single time; roughly 4.6% belongs to the top ten. The sample consisted of peripheral blood. This sequence was found in a man aged 50 or older with active or convalescent COVID-19.

The CDR3 here is CASRRGLAGQETQYF. The CDR3, as DNA: TGTGCCAGCAGGAGGGGACTAGCAGGCCAAGAGACCCAGTACTTC. The V and J genes are TRBV9 and TRBJ2-5; 9 positions match TRBD2. CDR1 and CDR2 from the germline V gene are SGDLS and YYNGEE. J was trimmed by 1 base and V by 5 bases; bases with no gene match: 6. This CDR3 is built from 15 residues.